This T cell receptor beta chain is drawn from a study of T cells in women clearing cervical HPV infection. Study at large: No precancer developed; the control's incident HPV16 infection cleared within 12 months. Study-wide findings and caveats: Cases carried less TRBV6-7 than controls: roughly 0.11% versus 0.16%.

The CDR3 runs to 15 residues. Trimming stripped 4 bases from V and 7 bases from J, with 17 bases between. Germline V gives CDR1 SGHTA, CDR2 FQGNSA. To note about this clone: Its antigen remains unidentified. The CDR3 goes on 3 residues after the read ends, and that part is filled in from the germline J gene.

TCR beta CDR3 amplified by multiplex PCR from 950 to 1,500 ng genomic DNA. Here immunoSEQ multiplex PCR was the method, and the copy in TCRdb shows in-frame clones only, minus some. Its table lists some 37,000 clones. The chain carries TRBV7-2 and TRBJ2-1; possibly TRBD2 for D (6 bases). Sequenced: blood buffy coat. The origin of this receptor is a woman between 18 and 69 years old with a cervical HPV16 infection that either progressed to CIN3+ or cleared (not recorded which). CDR3 in amino acids: CASSWRRGQGNEQFF. Incomplete CDR3 DNA: TGTGCCAGCAGCTGGCGGCGGGGTCAGGGTAATGAG.